A single TCR beta chain is shown here with its context. The antigen is not known. Amplification used 60 Vbeta primers and 13 Jbeta primers. Here immunoSEQ multiplex PCR was the method, and the copy in TCRdb shows in-frame clones only, minus some. The table shows around 220,000 clones, with approximately 68% occurring only once. Germline loops: CDR1 MNHEY, CDR2 SVGAGI. The V gene end was trimmed by 6 bases and the J gene end by 0 bases; junction bases not matched to a gene: 4. The CDR3 has 15 amino acids. This sample is drawn from a study of cytomegalovirus exposure and HLA in healthy donors. Whole-study findings and limits: Whilst most TCR sequences proved rare, a subset of public TCRs occurred across many donors. Sequencing likely generated an artifact that appeared as a cluster of highly shared sequence variants. In a later analysis, fewer than 20,000 TCR beta sequences were associated with HLA alleles at 0.05 false discovery rate.

This clonotype originated in a young woman in good health and CMV-seronegative. The specimen was PBMCs. J is TRBJ2-2 and V is TRBV6-5, with 7 bases identical to TRBD1. The CDR3 DNA reads as TGTGCCAGCAGGCAGACAGGGTCGAACACCGGGGAGCTGTTTTTT. This codes for CASRQTGSNTGELFF.